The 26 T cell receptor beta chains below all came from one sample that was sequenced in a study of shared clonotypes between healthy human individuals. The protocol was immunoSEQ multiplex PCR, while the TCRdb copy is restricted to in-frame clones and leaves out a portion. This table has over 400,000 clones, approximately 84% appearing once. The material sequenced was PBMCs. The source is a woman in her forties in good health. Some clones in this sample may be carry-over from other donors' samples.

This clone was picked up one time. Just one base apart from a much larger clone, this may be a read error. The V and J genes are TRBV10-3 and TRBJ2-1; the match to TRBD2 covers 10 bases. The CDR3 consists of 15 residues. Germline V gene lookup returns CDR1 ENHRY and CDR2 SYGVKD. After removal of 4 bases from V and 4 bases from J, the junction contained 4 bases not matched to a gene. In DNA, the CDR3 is TGTGCCATCAGTGTCGCAGCGGGAGGGTACAATGAGCAGTTCTTC. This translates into CAISVAAGGYNEQFF.

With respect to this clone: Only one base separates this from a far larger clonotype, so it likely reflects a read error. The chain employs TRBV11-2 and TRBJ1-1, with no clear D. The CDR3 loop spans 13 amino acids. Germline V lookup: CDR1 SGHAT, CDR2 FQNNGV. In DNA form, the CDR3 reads TGTGCCAGCAGTCAAAGGGAGAACACTAAAGCTTTCTTT. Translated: CASSQRENTKAFF.

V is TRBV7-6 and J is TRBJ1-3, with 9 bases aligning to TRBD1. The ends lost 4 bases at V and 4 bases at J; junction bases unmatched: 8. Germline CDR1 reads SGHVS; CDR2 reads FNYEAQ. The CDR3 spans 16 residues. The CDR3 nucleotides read TGTGCCAGCAGCTCACGGAGGGGGACAGGGGGAAACACCATATATTTT. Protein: CASSSRRGTGGNTIYF.

The CDR3 DNA is TGTGCCAGCTCACCTTCAGCGGGAGGGCCGGATGAGCAGTTCTTC. It encodes CASSPSAGGPDEQFF. The V gene is TRBV18, the J gene TRBJ2-1, with TRBD2 matching 10 bases. Germline trimming cut 3 bases from V and 8 bases from J; bases unmatched to any gene: 7. In germline, CDR1 is KGHSH, CDR2 LQKENI. The length of the CDR3 is 15 residues.

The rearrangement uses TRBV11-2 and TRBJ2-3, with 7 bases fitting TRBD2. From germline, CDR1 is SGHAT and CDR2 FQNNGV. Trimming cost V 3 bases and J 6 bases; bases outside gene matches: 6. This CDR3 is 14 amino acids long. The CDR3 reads CASSFRSGADTQYF. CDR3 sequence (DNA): TGTGCCAGCAGCTTCCGGAGCGGGGCCGATACGCAGTATTTT.

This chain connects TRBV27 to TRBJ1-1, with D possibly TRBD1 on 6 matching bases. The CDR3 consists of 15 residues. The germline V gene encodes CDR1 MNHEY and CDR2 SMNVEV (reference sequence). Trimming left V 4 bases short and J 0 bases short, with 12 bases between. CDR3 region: CASSSLQGMNTEAFF. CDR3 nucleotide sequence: TGTGCCAGCAGTTCCCTACAGGGAATGAACACTGAAGCTTTCTTT.

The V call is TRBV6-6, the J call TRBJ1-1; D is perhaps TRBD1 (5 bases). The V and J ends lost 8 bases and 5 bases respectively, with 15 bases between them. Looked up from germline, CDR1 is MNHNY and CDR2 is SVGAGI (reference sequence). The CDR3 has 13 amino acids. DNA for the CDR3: TGTGCCAGCTGGTTCAGGGATTCAACTGAAGCTTTCTTT. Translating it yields CASWFRDSTEAFF.

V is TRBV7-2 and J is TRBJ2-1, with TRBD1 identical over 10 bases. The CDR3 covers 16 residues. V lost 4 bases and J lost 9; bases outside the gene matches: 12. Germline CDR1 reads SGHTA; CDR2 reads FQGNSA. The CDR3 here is CASSSTGTGAVGEQFF. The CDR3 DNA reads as TGTGCCAGCAGCTCAACCGGGACAGGGGCAGTAGGTGAGCAGTTCTTC. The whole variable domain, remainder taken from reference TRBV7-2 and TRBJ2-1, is GAGVSQSPSNKVTEKGKDVELRCDPISGHTALYWYRQSLGQGLEFLIYFQGNSAPDKSGLPSDRFSAERTGGSVSTLTIQRTQQEDSAVYLCASSSTGTGAVGEQFFGPGTRLTVL.

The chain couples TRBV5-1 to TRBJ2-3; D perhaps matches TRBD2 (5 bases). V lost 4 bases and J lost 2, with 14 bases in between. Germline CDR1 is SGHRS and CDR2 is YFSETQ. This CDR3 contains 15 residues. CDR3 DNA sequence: TGCGCCAGCAGCGAACCAGCGGATTACACAGATACGCAGTATTTT. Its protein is CASSEPADYTDTQYF.

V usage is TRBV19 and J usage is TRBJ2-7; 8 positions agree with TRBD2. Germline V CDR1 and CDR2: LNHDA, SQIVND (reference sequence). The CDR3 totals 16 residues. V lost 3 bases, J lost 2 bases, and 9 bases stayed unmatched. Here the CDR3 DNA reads TGTGCCAGTAGTATGGGGGCAACTAGCGGAGCCTACGAGCAGTACTTC. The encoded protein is CASSMGATSGAYEQYF.

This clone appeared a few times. The CDR3 here is CASSFGTGPTDTQYF. As DNA, the CDR3 is TGTGCCAGCAGCTTCGGGACAGGGCCGACAGATACGCAGTATTTT. The rearrangement joins TRBV13 to TRBJ2-3; TRBD1 matches at 9 bases. The germline V gene has CDR1 PRHDT and CDR2 FYEKMQ (reference sequence). The length of the CDR3 is 15 residues. With V trimmed by 3 bases and J by 3 bases, 4 bases remained unmatched. Looking up the rest from reference TRBV13 and TRBJ2-3 gives the full variable domain: AAGVIQSPRHLIKEKRETATLKCYPIPRHDTVYWYQQGPGQDPQFLISFYEKMQSDKGSIPDRFSAQQFSDYHSELNMSSLELGDSALYFCASSFGTGPTDTQYFGPGTRLTVL.

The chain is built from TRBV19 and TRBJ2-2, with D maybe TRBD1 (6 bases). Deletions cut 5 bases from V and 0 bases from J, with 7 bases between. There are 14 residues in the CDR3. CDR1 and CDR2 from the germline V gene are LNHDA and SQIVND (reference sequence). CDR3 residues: CASSAGANTGELFF. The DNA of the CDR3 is TGTGCCAGTAGTGCAGGGGCGAACACCGGGGAGCTGTTTTTT.

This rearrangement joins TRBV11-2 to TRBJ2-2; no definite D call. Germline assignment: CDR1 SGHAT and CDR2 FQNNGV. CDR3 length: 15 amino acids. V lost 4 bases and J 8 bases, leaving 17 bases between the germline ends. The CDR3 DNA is TGTGCCAGCAGCTCAATTACCGGACCTACAGGGGAGCTGTTTTTT. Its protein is CASSSITGPTGELFF.

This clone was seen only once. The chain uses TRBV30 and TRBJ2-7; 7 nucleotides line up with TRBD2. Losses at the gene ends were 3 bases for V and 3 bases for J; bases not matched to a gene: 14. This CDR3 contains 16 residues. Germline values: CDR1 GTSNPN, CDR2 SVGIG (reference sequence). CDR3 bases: TGTGCCTGGAGGAGAGGGACTACCGTGACTATCTACGAGCAGTACTTC. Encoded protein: CAWRRGTTVTIYEQYF.

CDR3 DNA: TGTGCCAGCAGCCCTGGGACTGTAACCGAGCAGTACTTC. Translating it yields CASSPGTVTEQYF. The chain joins TRBV9 to TRBJ2-7; D may be TRBD2 (6 bases). CDR1 is SGDLS, CDR2 YYNGEE, per germline. V was cut by 4 bases and J by 6 bases, with 14 bases left in between. The CDR3 covers 13 residues.

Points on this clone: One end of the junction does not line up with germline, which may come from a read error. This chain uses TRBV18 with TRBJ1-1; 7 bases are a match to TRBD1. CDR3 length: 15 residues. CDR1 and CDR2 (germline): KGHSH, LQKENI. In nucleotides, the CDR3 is TGTGCCAGCTCCCCACAGGGGACTCTGGACACTGAAGCTTTCTTT. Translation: CASSPQGTLDTEAFF.

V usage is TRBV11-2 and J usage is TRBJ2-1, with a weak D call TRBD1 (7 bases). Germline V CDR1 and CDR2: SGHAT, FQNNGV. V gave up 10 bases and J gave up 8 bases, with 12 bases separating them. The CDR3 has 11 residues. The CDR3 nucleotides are TGTGCCACCCAGGGGGGCCATGAGCAGTTCTTC. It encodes CATQGGHEQFF.

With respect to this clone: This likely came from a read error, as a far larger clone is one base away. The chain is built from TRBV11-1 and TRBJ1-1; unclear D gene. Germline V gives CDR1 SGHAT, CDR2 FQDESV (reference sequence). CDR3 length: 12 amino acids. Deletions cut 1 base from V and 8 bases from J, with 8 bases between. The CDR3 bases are TGTGCCAGCAGCTTAGGTGGCGGGGAAGCTTTCTTT. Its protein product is CASSLGGGEAFF.

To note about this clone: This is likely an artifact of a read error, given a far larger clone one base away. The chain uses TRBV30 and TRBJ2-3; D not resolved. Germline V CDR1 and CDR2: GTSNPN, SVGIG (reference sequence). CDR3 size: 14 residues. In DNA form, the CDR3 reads TGTGCCCGGAGTGTAGGGCTTAGCACAGATACGCAGTATTTT. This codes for CARSVGLSTDTQYF.

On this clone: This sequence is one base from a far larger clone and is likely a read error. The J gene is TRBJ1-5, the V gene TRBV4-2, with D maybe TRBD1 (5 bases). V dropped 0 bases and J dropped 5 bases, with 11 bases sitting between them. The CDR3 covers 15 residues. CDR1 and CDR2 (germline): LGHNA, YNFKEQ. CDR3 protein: CASSQDAVGHQPQHF. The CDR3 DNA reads TGTGCCAGCAGCCAAGATGCGGTGGGGCATCAGCCCCAGCATTTT.

The CDR3 loop reads CATSRRGSYNEQFF. The DNA of the CDR3 is TGTGCCACCAGCAGACGAGGGAGCTACAATGAGCAGTTCTTC. This rearrangement joins TRBV15 to TRBJ2-1, with D tentatively TRBD2 (5 bases). The CDR3 contains 14 residues. Trimming removed 2 bases at V and 3 bases at J, with 8 bases between. CDR1 is LNHNV, CDR2 YYDKDF, per germline (reference sequence).

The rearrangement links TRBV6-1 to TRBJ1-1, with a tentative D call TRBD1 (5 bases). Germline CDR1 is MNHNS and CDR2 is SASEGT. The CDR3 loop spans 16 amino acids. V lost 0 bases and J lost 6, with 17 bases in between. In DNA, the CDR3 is TGTGCCAGCAGTGAAGCGTCCCGGGGACGACTCCCTGAAGCTTTCTTT. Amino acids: CASSEASRGRLPEAFF.

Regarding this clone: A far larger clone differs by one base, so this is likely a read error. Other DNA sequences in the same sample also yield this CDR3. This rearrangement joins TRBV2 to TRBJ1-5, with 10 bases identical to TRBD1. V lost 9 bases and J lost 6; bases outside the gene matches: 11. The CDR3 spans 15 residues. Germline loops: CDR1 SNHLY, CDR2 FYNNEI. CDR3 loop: CASRRGTGAGQPQHF. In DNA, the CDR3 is TGTGCCAGTAGACGAGGGACAGGGGCCGGTCAGCCCCAGCATTTT.

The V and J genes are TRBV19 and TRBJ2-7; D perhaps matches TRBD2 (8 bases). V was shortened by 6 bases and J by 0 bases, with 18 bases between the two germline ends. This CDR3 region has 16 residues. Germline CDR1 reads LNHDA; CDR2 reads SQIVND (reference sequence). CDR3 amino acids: CASSPQGGLVSYEQYF. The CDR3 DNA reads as TGTGCCAGTAGCCCCCAGGGGGGACTAGTCTCCTACGAGCAGTACTTC.

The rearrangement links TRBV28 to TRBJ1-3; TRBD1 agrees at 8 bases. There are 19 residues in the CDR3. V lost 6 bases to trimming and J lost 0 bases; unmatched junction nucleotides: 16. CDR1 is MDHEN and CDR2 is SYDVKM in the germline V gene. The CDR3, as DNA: TGTGCCAGCAGGCGACGGAACCCCGGGACAGGCCACTCTGGAAACACCATATATTTT. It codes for CASRRRNPGTGHSGNTIYF.

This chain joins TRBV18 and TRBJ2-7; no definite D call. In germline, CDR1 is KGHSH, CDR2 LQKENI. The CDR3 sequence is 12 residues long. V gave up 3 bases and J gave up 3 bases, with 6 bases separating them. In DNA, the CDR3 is TGTGCCAGCTCACCCACAAGCTACGAGCAGTACTTC. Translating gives CASSPTSYEQYF.